The T cell receptor (beta chain) described here comes from a study of CD8 T cells in ankylosing spondylitis. The table lists this clonotype with many counts. Its specificity is not known. V was cut by 5 bases and J by 2 bases, with 6 bases left in between. Looked up from germline, CDR1 is MDHEN and CDR2 is SYDVKM. The CDR3 is made up of 12 amino acids. One entry per CDR3 protein results from TCRdb running MiXCR on the 5' RACE reads. The table has 500,000 or so distinct CDR3 sequences, about 5% seen once. General study findings and limits: There was a TCR beta motif, made of fewer than 10 highly homologous variants, that appeared characteristic of ankylosing spondylitis blood.

What was sequenced was blood, either unsorted or a sorted T cell fraction (not recorded which). The receptor's source is a male donor with ankylosing spondylitis. The chain employs TRBV28 and TRBJ1-2, with unresolved D. CDR3: CASSHLNYGYTF. The CDR3 DNA follows: TGTGCCAGCAGTCACCTGAACTATGGCTACACCTTC.